The 31 T cell receptor beta chains reported below all come from one sample, sequenced in a study of T cell responses to AZD1222 COVID-19 vaccine. Some clones are missing from TCRdb's copy, which holds only in-frame ones; the method was immunoSEQ multiplex PCR. In the table there are fewer than 120,000 clones, around 81% of which are singletons. The source material was peripheral blood, sampled on day 0 of AZD1222 vaccination. These receptors were collected from an adult in good health.

This sequence joins TRBV3-1 (or the pseudogene TRBV3-2) and TRBJ1-5; 8 bases line up with TRBD1. Losses at the gene ends were 2 bases for V and 3 bases for J; bases not matched to a gene: 3. In germline, CDR1 is LGHDT, CDR2 YNNKEL (reference sequence). CDR3 size: 15 residues. As DNA, the CDR3 is TGTGCCAGCAGCCAATGGACAGGGTCCAATCAGCCCCAGCATTTT. Translating it yields CASSQWTGSNQPQHF.

This clone showed up just once. The chain uses TRBV19 and TRBJ2-5; D possibly corresponds to TRBD1 (7 bases). The CDR3 spans 16 residues. Trimming took 9 bases from V and 5 from J, leaving 25 bases between them. The germline V gene has CDR1 LNHDA and CDR2 SQIVND (reference sequence). CDR3 loop: CASAGGERTGGETQYF. DNA for the CDR3: TGTGCCAGCGCCGGAGGGGAAAGGACAGGAGGGGAGACCCAGTACTTC.

The gene calls are TRBV7-2 and TRBJ1-4, with a weak D call TRBD1 (6 bases). V lost 5 bases and J 4 bases, leaving 14 bases between the germline ends. Germline V lookup: CDR1 SGHTA, CDR2 FQGNSA. This CDR3 has 15 residues. The DNA for the CDR3 is TGTGCCAGCAGCACACAGGGTTCACATAATGAAAAACTGTTTTTT. Translation: CASSTQGSHNEKLFF.

This sequence joins TRBV28 and TRBJ1-2; a weak D match, TRBD1 (5 bases). The V gene lost 2 bases and the J gene lost 3 bases, with 19 bases spanning the gap. Germline CDR1 is MDHEN and CDR2 is SYDVKM. This CDR3 region has 17 residues. The chain's CDR3 is CASSLGGRSRVYYGYTF. The CDR3 coding sequence is TGTGCCAGCAGTTTAGGGGGAAGGAGCAGGGTTTACTATGGCTACACCTTC.

This clone was observed a single time. V usage is TRBV11-2 and J usage is TRBJ2-7; D not certain. The V end was cut by 2 bases, the J end by 2 bases, with 10 bases between. Germline CDR1 SGHAT, CDR2 FQNNGV. The CDR3 is 14 amino acids. The CDR3 is CASSLTTPPYEQYF. CDR3 bases: TGTGCCAGCAGCTTAACCACTCCTCCCTACGAGCAGTACTTC.

In this sample, this clone turned up once. J is TRBJ1-1 and V is TRBV5-1; D call uncertain. V lost 4 bases and J 0 bases, leaving 10 bases between the germline ends. CDR1 and CDR2 from the germline V gene are SGHRS and YFSETQ. The CDR3 length is 14 residues. In DNA, the CDR3 is TGCGCCAGCAGCCAACAGAGCATGAACACTGAAGCTTTCTTT. Encoded protein: CASSQQSMNTEAFF.

The genes are TRBV11-2 and TRBJ1-2; perhaps TRBD1 as D (6 bases). The V end lost 5 bases, the J end lost 0 bases, and 13 bases lay between the germline ends. CDR3 length equals 15 residues. In germline, CDR1 is SGHAT, CDR2 FQNNGV. CDR3 in amino acids: CASSPLTGTNYGYTF. In DNA form, the CDR3 reads TGTGCCAGCAGCCCCCTGACAGGAACTAACTATGGCTACACCTTC. Using reference TRBV11-2 and TRBJ1-2 for the parts outside the CDR3, the full variable domain is EAGVAQSPRYKIIEKRQSVAFWCNPISGHATLYWYQQILGQGPKLLIQFQNNGVVDDSQLPKDRFSAERLKGVDSTLKIQPAKLEDSAVYLCASSPLTGTNYGYTFGSGTRLTVV.

This chain uses TRBV3-1 (or the pseudogene TRBV3-2) with TRBJ2-7, with TRBD2 as a possible D gene (6 bases). V was cut by 1 base and J by 0 bases, with 10 bases left in between. The CDR3 contains 15 residues. CDR1 and CDR2 (germline): LGHDT, YNNKEL (reference sequence). The CDR3: CASSQGLASSYEQYF. The CDR3 DNA follows: TGTGCCAGCAGCCAAGGGCTAGCGAGCTCCTACGAGCAGTACTTC.

The chain recombines TRBV19 with TRBJ2-1; D gene ambiguous. The CDR3 totals 14 residues. V shed 7 bases and J shed 8 bases, with 18 bases lying between them. Germline-derived CDR1 and CDR2 are LNHDA and SQIVND (reference sequence). CDR3 nucleotide sequence: TGTGCCAGTACCACGAGACGATTTACGGATGAGCAGTTCTTC. Translation: CASTTRRFTDEQFF.

V gene TRBV5-8 combines with J gene TRBJ1-1, with 9 nucleotides matching TRBD1. From germline, CDR1 is SGHTS and CDR2 YDEGEE. The CDR3 contains 15 residues. V lost 3 bases and J lost 5; bases outside the gene matches: 8. The CDR3 protein is CASSSHGQGRTEAFF. The DNA of the CDR3 is TGTGCCAGCAGCTCACACGGACAGGGGAGGACTGAAGCTTTCTTT.

The chain carries TRBV7-3 and TRBJ2-5, with 8 positions matching TRBD2. With V trimmed by 3 bases and J by 2 bases, 2 bases remained unmatched. From germline, CDR1 is SGHTA and CDR2 FQGTGA. The CDR3 totals 14 residues. The DNA for the CDR3 is TGTGCCAGCAGCTTTTCGGGGGGGCAAGAGACCCAGTACTTC. It encodes CASSFSGGQETQYF.

The chain combines TRBV11-2 with TRBJ1-4; 12 bases fit TRBD1. CDR1 SGHAT and CDR2 FQNNGV come from the germline V gene. Trimming took 5 bases from V and 6 from J; bases not matched to a gene: 10. This CDR3 is 17 amino acids long. CDR3 region: CASSAGTGGAEDEKLFF. The CDR3 DNA reads TGTGCCAGCAGCGCCGGGACAGGGGGCGCGGAGGATGAAAAACTGTTTTTT.

V gene TRBV11-2 combines with J gene TRBJ2-2, with 8 bases aligning to TRBD2. Germline V gene sequence: CDR1 SGHAT, CDR2 FQNNGV. The CDR3 runs 15 residues. V gave up 7 bases and J gave up 4 bases; unmatched junction bases: 8. This CDR3 is CASKAGTRSTGELFF. CDR3 coding DNA: TGTGCCAGCAAGGCGGGGACTAGAAGCACCGGGGAGCTGTTTTTT.

This clone was counted a single time. This chain uses TRBV28 with TRBJ1-5; TRBD1 aligns across 7 bases. V lost 7 bases, J lost 6 bases, and 12 bases stayed unmatched. The germline V gene encodes CDR1 MDHEN and CDR2 SYDVKM. The CDR3 is 15 residues long. CDR3 loop: CASKTIQGLFQPQHF. In nucleotides, the CDR3 is TGTGCCAGCAAAACCATACAGGGGTTATTTCAGCCCCAGCATTTT.

The chain is built from TRBV10-2 and TRBJ2-4; 11 bases are shared with TRBD2. Germline trimming cut 7 bases from V and 0 bases from J; bases unmatched to any gene: 8. The CDR3 contains 17 residues. CDR1 and CDR2 from the germline V gene are WSHSY and SAAADI. The CDR3: CASMELAGAGAKNIQYF. Here the CDR3 DNA reads TGCGCCAGCATGGAACTAGCGGGAGCCGGAGCCAAAAACATTCAGTACTTC.

The chain couples TRBV6-2 or TRBV6-3 to TRBJ2-2, with a tentative D call TRBD1 (6 bases). The CDR3 contains 15 residues. The germline V gene encodes CDR1 MNHEY and CDR2 SVGEGT. The V end was cut by 6 bases, the J end by 1 base, with 12 bases between. The CDR3 sequence is CASSLIGGNTGELFF. The CDR3 bases are TGTGCCAGCAGCCTCATAGGGGGGAACACCGGGGAGCTGTTTTTT.

The V gene is TRBV5-4, the J gene TRBJ1-2; tentative D call: TRBD1 (5 bases). The CDR3 contains 14 residues. Trimming took 0 bases from V and 0 from J, leaving 6 bases between them. The germline V gene has CDR1 SGHNT and CDR2 YYREEE (reference sequence). The chain's CDR3 is CASSLGQPNYGYTF. Here the CDR3 DNA reads TGTGCCAGCAGCTTGGGACAGCCTAACTATGGCTACACCTTC.

The V gene is TRBV7-9, the J gene TRBJ1-3; D remains unclear. Germline CDR1 reads SEHNR; CDR2 reads FQNEAQ (reference sequence). V gave up 6 bases and J gave up 2 bases, with 11 bases separating them. The CDR3 loop spans 14 amino acids. CDR3 DNA sequence: TGTGCCAGCAGAGAGAAAGGCCCTGGAAACACCATATATTTT. This sequence encodes CASREKGPGNTIYF.

The V call is TRBV19, the J call TRBJ2-1; no reliable D call. Trimming removed 3 bases from V and 6 bases from J, with 15 bases in between. Per germline, CDR1 LNHDA and CDR2 SQIVND (reference sequence). The CDR3 has 15 amino acids. The CDR3 protein is CASSMAGKVTNEQFF. The CDR3 DNA is TGTGCCAGTAGTATGGCCGGAAAGGTAACCAATGAGCAGTTCTTC.

The chain is built from TRBV9 and TRBJ1-2; 11 bases are shared with TRBD1. The junction had 5 bases not matched to a gene; V was cut back by 3 bases and J by 7 bases. This CDR3 comprises 14 residues. The germline V gene encodes CDR1 SGDLS and CDR2 YYNGEE. CDR3 sequence reads: CASSAGQGATGYTF. As DNA, the CDR3 is TGTGCCAGCAGCGCAGGACAGGGGGCGACTGGCTACACCTTC. The full variable domain, its missing parts supplied by reference TRBV9 and TRBJ1-2, is DSGVTQTPKHLITATGQRVTLRCSPRSGDLSVYWYQQSLDQGLQFLIQYYNGEERAKGNILERFSAQQFPDLHSELNLSSLELGDSALYFCASSAGQGATGYTFGSGTRLTVV.

The CDR3 DNA reads TGTGCCAGCAGTTTCCAACCCGTATTACAGGGGGCGCGGGGCTACACCTTC. Translated: CASSFQPVLQGARGYTF. The chain employs TRBV27 and TRBJ1-2; 9 bases map to TRBD1. J gave up 8 bases and V 3 bases, and 16 bases lay outside the gene matches. Germline CDR1 is MNHEY and CDR2 is SMNVEV (reference sequence). CDR3 size: 17 residues.

This chain connects TRBV7-2 to TRBJ2-7, with D perhaps matching TRBD1 (5 bases). The CDR3 extends over 13 amino acids. Trimming took 2 bases from V and 5 from J, leaving 10 bases between them. Germline assignment: CDR1 SGHTA and CDR2 FQGNSA. CDR3 loop: CASSLLYRHEQYF. CDR3 bases: TGTGCCAGCAGCTTACTATACAGGCACGAGCAGTACTTC.

There are a few counts of this clone. V gene TRBV3-1 (or the pseudogene TRBV3-2) combines with J gene TRBJ1-2; the D gene is possibly TRBD1 (5 bases). CDR3 length: 14 amino acids. Germline CDR1 and CDR2: LGHDT and YNNKEL (reference sequence). V shed 4 bases and J shed 6 bases, with 15 bases lying between them. The chain's CDR3 is CASSPWSGGDGYTF. The CDR3 DNA sequence: TGTGCCAGCAGCCCCTGGTCTGGGGGGGATGGCTACACCTTC.

This sequence joins TRBV20-1 and TRBJ2-7; no clear D. Per the germline V gene, CDR1 is DFQATT and CDR2 is SNEGSKA (reference sequence). V was shortened by 2 bases and J by 7 bases, with 9 bases between the two germline ends. The CDR3 extends over 11 amino acids. The CDR3, as DNA: TGCAGTGCTAGAAAGGTGGGGGAGCAGTACTTC. This gives the protein CSARKVGEQYF.

This rearrangement joins TRBV9 to TRBJ2-5; D ambiguous. V was trimmed by 0 bases and J by 1 base, leaving 7 bases between them. Germline V lookup: CDR1 SGDLS, CDR2 YYNGEE. CDR3 size: 14 residues. CDR3 bases: TGTGCCAGCAGCGTAGGGGCGGCCCAAGAGACCCAGTACTTC. Translation: CASSVGAAQETQYF.

The CDR3 sequence: CASSSGRINQPQHF. The CDR3 DNA is TGTGCCAGTAGCTCGGGACGGATCAATCAGCCCCAGCATTTT. The chain recombines TRBV19 with TRBJ1-5, with D perhaps TRBD1 (5 bases). Per the germline V gene, CDR1 is LNHDA and CDR2 is SQIVND (reference sequence). Trimming removed 6 bases at V and 3 bases at J, with 12 bases between. There are 14 residues in the CDR3. Supplemented by reference TRBV19 and TRBJ1-5, the full variable domain reads DGGITQSPKYLFRKEGQNVTLSCEQNLNHDAMYWYRQDPGQGLRLIYYSQIVNDFQKGDIAEGYSVSREKKESFPLTVTSAQKNPTAFYLCASSSGRINQPQHFGDGTRLSIL.

The rearrangement links TRBV10-2 to TRBJ1-5; the D gene is possibly TRBD1 (6 bases). The germline V and J ends were trimmed by 6 bases and 3 bases, with 9 bases remaining between them. CDR1 is WSHSY, CDR2 SAAADI, per germline. The CDR3 covers 13 residues. DNA for the CDR3: TGCGCCAGCAGGGACAGTTTCAATCAGCCCCAGCATTTT. As protein: CASRDSFNQPQHF.

This clone occurred a few times. The V call is TRBV19, the J call TRBJ1-2, with 7 bases that match TRBD1. The germline V gene has CDR1 LNHDA and CDR2 SQIVND (reference sequence). Unmatched junction bases numbered 12, after V lost 10 bases and J lost 1 base. This CDR3 comprises 15 residues. CDR3 DNA sequence: TGTGCCACCACGGAGGGACAGCTTCTTAACTATGGCTACACCTTC. Amino acid sequence: CATTEGQLLNYGYTF.

This chain connects TRBV6-5 to TRBJ2-1, with 7 bases lining up with TRBD2. The CDR3 totals 16 residues. Germline V gene data show CDR1 as MNHEY and CDR2 as SVGAGI. V shed 4 bases, J shed 8 bases, and the junction held 14 bases outside the gene matches. CDR3 region: CASSSRGTTLFDEQFF. The CDR3 nucleotides read TGTGCCAGCAGTTCTCGAGGGACTACACTCTTCGATGAGCAGTTCTTC.

The V call is TRBV11-2, the J call TRBJ1-6; D may be TRBD1 (6 bases). V shed 1 base and J shed 3 bases, with 10 bases lying between them. In germline, CDR1 is SGHAT, CDR2 FQNNGV. The CDR3 is 16 amino acids. The CDR3 loop is CASSLGRTVYNSPLHF. The DNA of the CDR3 is TGTGCCAGCAGCTTAGGGCGGACAGTCTATAATTCACCCCTCCACTTT.

The rearrangement links TRBV7-2 to TRBJ1-2; D is unclear. The V end was cut by 1 base, the J end by 2 bases, with 5 bases between. The germline CDR1 and CDR2 sequences are SGHTA and FQGNSA. This CDR3 has 13 amino acids. The CDR3 reads CASSLDGNYGYTF. CDR3 coding DNA: TGTGCCAGCAGCTTAGACGGGAACTATGGCTACACCTTC.